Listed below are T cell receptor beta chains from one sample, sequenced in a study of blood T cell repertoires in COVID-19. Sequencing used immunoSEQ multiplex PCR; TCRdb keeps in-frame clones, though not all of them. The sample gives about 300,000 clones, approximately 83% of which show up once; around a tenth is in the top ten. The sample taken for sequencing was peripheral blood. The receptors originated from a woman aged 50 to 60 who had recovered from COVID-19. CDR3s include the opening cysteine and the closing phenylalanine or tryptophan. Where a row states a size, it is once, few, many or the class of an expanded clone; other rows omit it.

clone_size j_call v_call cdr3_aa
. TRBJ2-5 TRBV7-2 CASSLKWEGLPQYF
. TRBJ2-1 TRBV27 CASSLLAGHNEQFF
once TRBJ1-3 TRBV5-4 CASSTDRGRGNTIYF
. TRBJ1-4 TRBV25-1 CASSEYLQGAVREKLFF
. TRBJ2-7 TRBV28 CASSRRGGYEQYF
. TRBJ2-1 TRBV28 CASSPSGASYNEQFF
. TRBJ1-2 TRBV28 CASSDGQDLYYGYTF
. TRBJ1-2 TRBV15 CATSRGSAEALYGYTF
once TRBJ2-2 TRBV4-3 CASSRRPSGDNTGELFF
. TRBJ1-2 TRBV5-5 CASSLTPGQGASGYTF
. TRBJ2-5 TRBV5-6 CASSLGPSGGFQETQYF
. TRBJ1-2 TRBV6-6 CASSYYQDNYGYTF
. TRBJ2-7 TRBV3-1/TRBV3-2 CASSPLGGEQYF
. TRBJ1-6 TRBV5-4 CASSLMHSSGGGNSPLHF
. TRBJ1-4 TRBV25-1 CASTQNWGDEKLFF
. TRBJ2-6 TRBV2 CASREDTGANVLTF
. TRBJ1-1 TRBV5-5 CASSSQGAIEAFF
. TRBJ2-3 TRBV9 CASSGTGVVTDTQYF
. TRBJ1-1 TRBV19 CASSMRVGRGVATEAFF
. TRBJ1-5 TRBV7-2 CASSARLGGFGPQPQHF
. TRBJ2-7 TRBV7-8 CASSLASGGVHEQYF
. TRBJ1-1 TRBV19 CASSKVLETEAFF
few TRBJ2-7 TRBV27 CASLRTGASYEQYF
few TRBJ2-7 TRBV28 CASSQQGRPVEQYF
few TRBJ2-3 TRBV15 CATSRDSGGSTDTQYF
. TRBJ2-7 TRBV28 CASSPGQGAYEQYF
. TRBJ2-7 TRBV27 CASSLQTGLHYEQYF
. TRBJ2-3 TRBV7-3 CASSVTGTGGTDTQYF
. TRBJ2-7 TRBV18 CASSPAGTGGHEQYF
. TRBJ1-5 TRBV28 CASSPRGGQAQPQHF
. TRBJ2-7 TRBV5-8 CASSRDPLAGYEQYF
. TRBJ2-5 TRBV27 CASSFLWTSGGGQETQYF
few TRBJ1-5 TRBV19 CASSIDQGQGTQPQHF
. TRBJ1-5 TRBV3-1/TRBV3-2 CASSQDSGRYSNQPQHF
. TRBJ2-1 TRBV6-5 CASSYRTDNEQFF
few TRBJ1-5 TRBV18 CASSLGTGLNQPQHF
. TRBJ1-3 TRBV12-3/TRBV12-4 CASSFFGNTIYF
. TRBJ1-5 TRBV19 CASSIWAGDHQPQHF